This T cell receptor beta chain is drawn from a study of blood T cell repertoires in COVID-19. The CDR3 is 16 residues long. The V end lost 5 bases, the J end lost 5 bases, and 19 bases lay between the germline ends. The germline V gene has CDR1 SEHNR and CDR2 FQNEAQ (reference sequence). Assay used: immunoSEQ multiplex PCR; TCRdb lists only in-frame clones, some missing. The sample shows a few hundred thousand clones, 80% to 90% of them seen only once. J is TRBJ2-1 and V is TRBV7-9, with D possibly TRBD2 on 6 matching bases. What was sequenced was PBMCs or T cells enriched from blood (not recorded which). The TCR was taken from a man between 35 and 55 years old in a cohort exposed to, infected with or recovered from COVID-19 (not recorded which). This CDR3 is CASSQPTWVADNEQFF. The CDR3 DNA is TGTGCCAGCAGCCAACCGACCTGGGTAGCGGACAATGAGCAGTTCTTC. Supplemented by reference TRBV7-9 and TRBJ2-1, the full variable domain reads DTGVSQNPRHKITKRGQNVTFRCDPISEHNRLYWYRQTLGQGPEFLTYFQNEAQLEKSRLLSDRFSAERPKGSFSTLEIQRTEQGDSAMYLCASSQPTWVADNEQFFGPGTRLTVL.